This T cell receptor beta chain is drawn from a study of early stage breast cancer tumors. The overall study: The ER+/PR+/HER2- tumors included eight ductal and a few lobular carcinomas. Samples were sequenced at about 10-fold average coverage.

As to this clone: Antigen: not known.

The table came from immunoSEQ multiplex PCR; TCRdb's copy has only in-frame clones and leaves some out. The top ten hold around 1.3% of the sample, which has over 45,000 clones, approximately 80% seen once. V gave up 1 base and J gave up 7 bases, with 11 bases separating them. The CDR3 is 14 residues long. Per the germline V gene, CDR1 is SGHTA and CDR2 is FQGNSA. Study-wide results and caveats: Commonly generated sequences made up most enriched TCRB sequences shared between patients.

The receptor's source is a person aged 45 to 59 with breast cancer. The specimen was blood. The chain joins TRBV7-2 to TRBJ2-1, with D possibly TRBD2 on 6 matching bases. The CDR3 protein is CASSLGASANEQFF. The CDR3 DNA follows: TGTGCCAGCAGCTTAGGGGCTAGCGCGAATGAGCAGTTCTTC.